This record looks at one TCR beta chain sequence and its context. The data stem from a study of T cells in Graves' hyperthyroidism and ophthalmopathy. Researchers amplified the TCR beta CDR3 regions from RNA transcripts. In the first-round RT-PCR of the TCR CDR3, the HTBI primer set was used. Each CDR3 protein gets one entry after TCRdb re-called the multiplex PCR reads with MiXCR. This table has approximately 570,000 distinct CDR3 sequences, roughly 21% appearing once. Germline lookup yields CDR1 DFQATT and CDR2 SNEGSKA (reference sequence). This CDR3 region has 12 residues. Trimming cost V 5 bases and J 4 bases, with 9 bases left between them.

Sequenced input: blood. The receptor's source is a man between 40 and 49 years old with Graves' ophthalmopathy. This chain joins TRBV20-1 and TRBJ2-1; D is unclear. The CDR3 sequence is CSAPDGYNEQFF. CDR3 bases: TGCAGTGCTCCCGACGGATACAATGAGCAGTTCTTC.